These T cell receptor beta chains were read from a single sample in a study of control samples from healthy donors and cancer patients. The data were produced by immunoSEQ multiplex PCR, yet TCRdb's version contains in-frame clones alone and is incomplete. The sample includes some 150,000 clones, about 91% of them seen just once. Sequenced material: blood. The source of these receptors is a man aged 25 to 40 in good health. Both conserved end residues are part of each CDR3. D genes are given only for firm matches. The size of a clone is reported for some rows only, either as once, few or many, or as a class for expanded clones.

clone size	J gene	D gene	V gene	CDR3 protein	CDR3 DNA
NA	TRBJ2-1	TRBD1	TRBV3-1/TRBV3-2	CASSQAGQVYNEQFF	TGTGCCAGCAGCCAAGCAGGACAGGTGTACAATGAGCAGTTCTTC
NA	TRBJ1-5	NA	TRBV6-1	CASSDIIQSNQPQHF	TGTGCCAGCAGTGATATTATCCAGAGCAATCAGCCCCAGCATTTT
NA	TRBJ2-1	TRBD1	TRBV27	CASRTGTGVYNEQFF	TGTGCCAGCAGAACAGGGACAGGGGTCTACAATGAGCAGTTCTTC
NA	TRBJ1-2	NA	TRBV24-1	CATSDRTSLGYTF	TGTGCCACCAGTGACCGGACGTCTTTGGGCTACACCTTC
NA	TRBJ1-1	NA	TRBV19	CASSPVLDTEAFF	TGTGCCAGTAGCCCCGTGTTGGACACTGAAGCTTTCTTT
NA	TRBJ2-1	NA	TRBV11-2	CASSLAWGTYNEQFF	TGTGCCAGCAGCTTGGCGTGGGGAACCTACAATGAGCAGTTCTTC
NA	TRBJ1-6	NA	TRBV28	CASSFNRGSPLHF	TGTGCCAGCAGTTTCAACCGGGGTTCACCCCTCCACTTT
NA	TRBJ1-4	NA	TRBV9	CASSSRSNEKLFF	TGTGCCAGCAGCTCACGTTCTAATGAAAAACTGTTTTTT
NA	TRBJ1-4	TRBD1	TRBV9	CASSPGARGAQITNEKLFF	TGTGCCAGCAGCCCAGGCGCCAGGGGGGCCCAGATAACTAATGAAAAACTGTTTTTT
NA	TRBJ1-3	TRBD1	TRBV19	CASTRTGLSGNTIYF	TGTGCCAGTACGAGGACAGGGCTATCTGGAAACACCATATATTTT
NA	TRBJ1-5	NA	TRBV4-2	CASSQGEPNQPQHF	TGTGCCAGCAGCCAAGGGGAACCCAATCAGCCCCAGCATTTT
few	TRBJ1-2	NA	TRBV6-1	CASSETAYGYTF	TGTGCCAGCAGTGAAACAGCCTATGGCTACACCTTC
once	TRBJ1-5	NA	TRBV12-3/TRBV12-4	CASSLNSNQPQHF	TGTGCCAGCAGTTTGAATAGCAATCAGCCCCAGCATTTT
NA	TRBJ2-3	NA	TRBV7-9	CASSFQGLTQYF	TGTGCCAGCAGCTTTCAGGGTTTGACGCAGTATTTT
NA	TRBJ2-2	TRBD1	TRBV15	CATSRDQTGYGELFF	TGTGCCACCAGCAGAGATCAGACAGGGTACGGGGAGCTGTTTTTT
NA	TRBJ2-7	TRBD2	TRBV5-4	CASSFGPAGLRDEQYF	TGTGCCAGCAGCTTCGGTCCAGCGGGGCTTAGGGACGAGCAGTACTTC
NA	TRBJ1-2	NA	TRBV27	CASSLSAGSYGYTF	TGTGCCAGCAGTTTATCGGCAGGGAGCTATGGCTACACCTTC
once	TRBJ2-3	TRBD2	TRBV19	CASSIQRGATDTQYF	TGTGCCAGTAGTATCCAGCGGGGGGCCACAGATACGCAGTATTTT
once	TRBJ1-2	NA	TRBV6-5	CASSYLTGADVGYTF	TGTGCCAGCAGTTACTTAACCGGGGCAGACGTTGGCTACACCTTC
NA	TRBJ1-4	NA	TRBV5-1	CASSSGHGEVNEKLFF	TGCGCCAGCAGCTCGGGACATGGAGAGGTTAATGAAAAACTGTTTTTT
NA	TRBJ2-1	TRBD2	TRBV7-3	CASSQSGGTYNEQFF	TGTGCCAGCAGTCAAAGCGGGGGGACCTACAATGAGCAGTTCTTC
NA	TRBJ2-5	TRBD2	TRBV3-1/TRBV3-2	CASSPRRPAGVETQYF	TGTGCCAGCAGCCCCCGAAGGCCAGCGGGGGTGGAGACCCAGTACTTC
NA	TRBJ2-7	NA	TRBV7-2	CASSSSSYEQYF	TGTGCCAGCAGCTCGAGCTCCTACGAGCAGTACTTC
NA	TRBJ1-1	NA	TRBV6-1	CASREGYTEAFF	TGTGCCAGCAGGGAAGGATACACTGAAGCTTTCTTT
NA	TRBJ1-5	NA	TRBV25-1	CASSAPHSNQPQHF	TGTGCCAGCAGTGCACCCCACAGCAATCAGCCCCAGCATTTT
NA	TRBJ1-2	NA	TRBV7-9	CASSFGRYGYTF	TGTGCCAGCAGCTTCGGTCGCTATGGCTACACCTTC
NA	TRBJ1-4	NA	TRBV2	CASSEEYGLFF	TGTGCCAGCAGTGAAGAGTACGGCCTGTTTTTT
NA	TRBJ1-1	NA	TRBV28	CASSTTTDSSIMNTEAFF	TGTGCCAGCAGCACGACAACCGACAGCTCAATAATGAACACTGAAGCTTTCTTT
few	TRBJ2-7	TRBD1	TRBV28	CASRDRVRYEQYF	TGTGCCAGCAGGGACAGGGTAAGATACGAGCAGTACTTC
NA	TRBJ2-1	NA	TRBV24-1	CATSDPADNEQFF	TGTGCCACCAGTGACCCCGCAGACAATGAGCAGTTCTTC
once	TRBJ1-1	NA	TRBV5-1	CASSLLPVGTEAFF	TGCGCCAGCAGCTTGCTTCCGGTGGGCACTGAAGCTTTCTTT
NA	TRBJ1-1	TRBD1	TRBV6-6	CASSYVVTGGGTEAFF	TGTGCCAGCAGTTACGTAGTGACAGGGGGCGGAACTGAAGCTTTCTTT
NA	TRBJ1-1	NA	TRBV29-1	CSVGGAEAFF	TGCAGCGTTGGGGGAGCTGAAGCTTTCTTT
NA	TRBJ2-7	NA	TRBV6-5	CASSYSDSPYEQYF	TGTGCCAGCAGTTACTCGGATTCGCCCTACGAGCAGTACTTC
NA	TRBJ1-1	TRBD1	TRBV10-1	CASRAGGTEAFF	TGCGCCAGCAGAGCAGGGGGCACTGAAGCTTTCTTT
NA	TRBJ2-1	TRBD2	TRBV9	CASSGTSGGAYNEQFF	TGTGCCAGCTCCGGGACTAGCGGGGGGGCGTACAATGAGCAGTTCTTC
NA	TRBJ2-5	NA	TRBV27	CASSPETGETQYF	TGTGCCAGCAGTCCCGAGACGGGGGAGACCCAGTACTTC
once	TRBJ2-7	NA	TRBV4-2	CASSQDGGGPFYEQYF	TGTGCCAGCAGCCAAGATGGAGGGGGGCCATTCTACGAGCAGTACTTC
NA	TRBJ1-5	TRBD1	TRBV18	CASSPRQGGDSNQPQHF	TGTGCCAGCTCACCAAGACAGGGGGGAGATAGCAATCAGCCCCAGCATTTT
NA	TRBJ2-2	NA	TRBV10-1	CASSENAGTGELFF	TGCGCCAGCAGTGAGAATGCCGGCACCGGGGAGCTGTTTTTT
NA	TRBJ2-3	NA	TRBV11-2	CASSQDRYTDTQYF	TGTGCCAGCAGCCAAGACAGATACACAGATACGCAGTATTTT
NA	TRBJ1-6	TRBD1	TRBV30	CAWSDPGRGAAPLHF	TGTGCCTGGAGCGATCCCGGCAGGGGGGCGGCACCCCTCCACTTT
NA	TRBJ1-3	NA	TRBV7-9	CASSLGTGQRSGNTIYF	TGTGCCAGCAGCTTAGGTACAGGGCAGCGCTCTGGAAACACCATATATTTT